Listed below are T cell receptor beta chains from one sample, sequenced in a study of T cells in Graves' hyperthyroidism and ophthalmopathy. TCRdb reprocessed the multiplex PCR reads with MiXCR, giving one entry per CDR3 protein. The sample records about 290,000 distinct CDR3 sequences, roughly 15% being singletons. Sequenced sample: blood. The receptors were sampled from a woman aged 45-65 years with Graves' hyperthyroidism that later progressed to Graves' ophthalmopathy. Both conserved end residues are part of each CDR3. Each record gives: V gene, D gene, J gene, clone size, CDR3 DNA, CDR3 protein. The D gene is left open where the match is weak. Only part of the rows carry a size: once, few, many, or a class if the clone is expanded.

V gene: TRBV19
D gene: .
J gene: TRBJ2-1
clone size: .
CDR3 DNA: TGTGCCAGTGAGGAACAGGGTAGCAATGAGCAGTTCTTC
CDR3 protein: CASEEQGSNEQFF

V gene: TRBV20-1
D gene: .
J gene: TRBJ1-1
clone size: .
CDR3 DNA: TGCAGTGCCCGACACAGGGAAGGATGGGACACTGAAGCTTTCTTT
CDR3 protein: CSARHREGWDTEAFF

V gene: TRBV2
D gene: .
J gene: TRBJ2-5
clone size: many
CDR3 DNA: TGTGCCAGCAGCGACCAAGGAGGGAAACAAGAGACCCAGTACTTC
CDR3 protein: CASSDQGGKQETQYF

V gene: TRBV13
D gene: TRBD1
J gene: TRBJ1-2
clone size: few
CDR3 DNA: TGTGCCAGCAGCTCCTACAGGGGGCGGGAGGATAGCTATGGCTACACCTTC
CDR3 protein: CASSSYRGREDSYGYTF

V gene: TRBV27
D gene: TRBD1
J gene: TRBJ2-3
clone size: .
CDR3 DNA: TGTGCCAGCAGTTCTAGACAGGGAGTAAGCACAGATACGCAGTATTTT
CDR3 protein: CASSSRQGVSTDTQYF

V gene: TRBV7-3
D gene: TRBD2
J gene: TRBJ2-3
clone size: .
CDR3 DNA: TGTGCCAGCAGCTACAGCGGGAGGGACTCACAGTATTTT
CDR3 protein: CASSYSGRDSQYF

V gene: TRBV7-9
D gene: .
J gene: TRBJ2-4
clone size: .
CDR3 DNA: TGTGCCAGCAGCTTAGTAGGGGTGGGCAAAAACATTCAGTACTTC
CDR3 protein: CASSLVGVGKNIQYF

V gene: TRBV14
D gene: .
J gene: TRBJ2-7
clone size: few
CDR3 DNA: TGTGCCAGCAGCCAAGCCCCCGGGACAAACTACGAGCAGTACTTC
CDR3 protein: CASSQAPGTNYEQYF

V gene: TRBV20-1
D gene: .
J gene: TRBJ2-7
clone size: .
CDR3 DNA: TGCAGTGCTAGAGATCTCGTTGGGGACTCCTACGAGCAGTACTTC
CDR3 protein: CSARDLVGDSYEQYF

V gene: TRBV28
D gene: .
J gene: TRBJ2-5
clone size: .
CDR3 DNA: TGTGCCAGCAGCACTACCCATCAGTACTTC
CDR3 protein: CASSTTHQYF

V gene: TRBV6-1
D gene: TRBD2
J gene: TRBJ2-5
clone size: .
CDR3 DNA: TGTGCCAGCTGGGGGGGGCAAGAGACCCAGTACTTC
CDR3 protein: CASWGGQETQYF

V gene: TRBV4-1
D gene: TRBD2
J gene: TRBJ2-3
clone size: few
CDR3 DNA: TGCGCCAGCAGCCGGCTGGGACTAGCGGGCACAGATACGCAGTATTTT
CDR3 protein: CASSRLGLAGTDTQYF

V gene: TRBV7-8
D gene: .
J gene: TRBJ1-2
clone size: .
CDR3 DNA: TGTGCCAGCAGCCCCAGCAAGGGACATCCCGACGGCTACACCTTC
CDR3 protein: CASSPSKGHPDGYTF

V gene: TRBV11-2
D gene: .
J gene: TRBJ1-1
clone size: many
CDR3 DNA: TGTGCCAGCAGCTTAGTGGGGGCGATGACTGAAGCTTTCTTT
CDR3 protein: CASSLVGAMTEAFF

V gene: TRBV27
D gene: TRBD1
J gene: TRBJ2-4
clone size: many
CDR3 DNA: TGTGCCAGCACCCGCCGGGGACAGGGATTAGCCAAAAACATTCAGTACTTC
CDR3 protein: CASTRRGQGLAKNIQYF

V gene: TRBV6-1
D gene: TRBD1
J gene: TRBJ1-6
clone size: .
CDR3 DNA: TGTGCCAGCAGCTCGGACAGGGACCGATGGCCCCTCCACTTT
CDR3 protein: CASSSDRDRWPLHF

V gene: TRBV2
D gene: .
J gene: TRBJ1-4
clone size: .
CDR3 DNA: TGTGCCAGCAGTTTTGGGAGTTGGCGCACCGGGGCTAATGAAAAACTGTTTTTT
CDR3 protein: CASSFGSWRTGANEKLFF

V gene: TRBV28
D gene: TRBD2
J gene: TRBJ2-7
clone size: many
CDR3 DNA: TGTGCCAGCAGTTTATTGGGGGGGGACTCCTACGAGCAGTACTTC
CDR3 protein: CASSLLGGDSYEQYF

V gene: TRBV28
D gene: .
J gene: TRBJ1-1
clone size: .
CDR3 DNA: TGTGCCAGCAGTTTGCCACAGGGTTTGGGAGCTTTCTTT
CDR3 protein: CASSLPQGLGAFF

V gene: TRBV11-2
D gene: .
J gene: TRBJ2-2
clone size: many
CDR3 DNA: TGTGCCGGCAGGGGAGGAACCGGGGAGCTGTTTTTT
CDR3 protein: CAGRGGTGELFF

V gene: TRBV29-1
D gene: .
J gene: TRBJ2-7
clone size: few
CDR3 DNA: TGCAGCGTTGAGACCAGGGAGGCCTACGAGCAGTACTTC
CDR3 protein: CSVETREAYEQYF

V gene: TRBV7-9
D gene: .
J gene: TRBJ2-2
clone size: .
CDR3 DNA: TGTGCCAGCAGCTTAAGGGGGGGCGTTGCCGGGGAGCTGTTTTTT
CDR3 protein: CASSLRGGVAGELFF

V gene: TRBV20-1
D gene: .
J gene: TRBJ1-5
clone size: few
CDR3 DNA: TGCAGTGCTCCAAGGGGGGCGTATAGCAATCAGCCCCAGCATTTT
CDR3 protein: CSAPRGAYSNQPQHF

V gene: TRBV2
D gene: .
J gene: TRBJ1-2
clone size: .
CDR3 DNA: TGTGCCAGCAGTCTGAACAGGGATTGGGGCTATGGCTACACCTTC
CDR3 protein: CASSLNRDWGYGYTF

V gene: TRBV7-3
D gene: .
J gene: TRBJ2-3
clone size: few
CDR3 DNA: TGTGCCAGCAGCTTAGGGAGCCTTCGGAGCACAGATACGCAGTATTTT
CDR3 protein: CASSLGSLRSTDTQYF

V gene: TRBV28
D gene: TRBD1
J gene: TRBJ2-7
clone size: many
CDR3 DNA: TGTGCCAGCAGTTTAAGATTTGGGACAGGGACCTACGAGCAGTACTTC
CDR3 protein: CASSLRFGTGTYEQYF

V gene: TRBV19
D gene: .
J gene: TRBJ1-1
clone size: many
CDR3 DNA: TGTGCCAGTAGTATAGAGAGGCATCGTGCCACTGAAGCTTTCTTT
CDR3 protein: CASSIERHRATEAFF

V gene: TRBV5-1
D gene: TRBD2
J gene: TRBJ2-7
clone size: many
CDR3 DNA: TGCGCCAGCAGCGCCCGTAGCGGGTCAAGATACGAGCAGTACTTC
CDR3 protein: CASSARSGSRYEQYF

V gene: TRBV7-9
D gene: .
J gene: TRBJ1-5
clone size: .
CDR3 DNA: TGTGCCAGCAGCTCCCAGGGTGGGGATCAGCCCCAGCATTTT
CDR3 protein: CASSSQGGDQPQHF

V gene: TRBV27
D gene: .
J gene: TRBJ1-4
clone size: many
CDR3 DNA: TGTGCCAGCAGTTTTCAGGGAACTAATGAAAAACTGTTTTTT
CDR3 protein: CASSFQGTNEKLFF

V gene: TRBV6-1
D gene: .
J gene: TRBJ2-1
clone size: many
CDR3 DNA: TGTGCCAGCAGTGAAACGGGACCAGGCCTCGATGAGCAGTTCTTC
CDR3 protein: CASSETGPGLDEQFF

V gene: TRBV6-1
D gene: TRBD1
J gene: TRBJ1-5
clone size: many
CDR3 DNA: TGTGCCAGCAGACAGGACAGGGGGCAGCCCCAGCATTTT
CDR3 protein: CASRQDRGQPQHF

V gene: TRBV29-1
D gene: TRBD1
J gene: TRBJ1-4
clone size: .
CDR3 DNA: TGCAGCGTACCCCCGGGACAGGGGACCTGGGGGGATGAAAAACTGTTTTTT
CDR3 protein: CSVPPGQGTWGDEKLFF

V gene: TRBV6-1
D gene: TRBD1
J gene: TRBJ1-2
clone size: few
CDR3 DNA: TGTGCCAGCAGTTCGTCCCGGGACAGGGATAAGGGCTGGGACTATGGCTACACCTTC
CDR3 protein: CASSSSRDRDKGWDYGYTF

V gene: TRBV18
D gene: .
J gene: TRBJ2-3
clone size: many
CDR3 DNA: TGTGCCAGCTCACCGGTATCCGGGAGCCCTAGCACAGATACGCAGTATTTT
CDR3 protein: CASSPVSGSPSTDTQYF

V gene: TRBV6-1
D gene: TRBD2
J gene: TRBJ2-7
clone size: many
CDR3 DNA: TGTGCCAGCAGTTTCCTAGCGGGAGTTTTCGAGCAGTACTTC
CDR3 protein: CASSFLAGVFEQYF

V gene: TRBV12-3/TRBV12-4
D gene: .
J gene: TRBJ1-3
clone size: many
CDR3 DNA: TGTGCCAGCAGTTCTAACATTGGAAACACCATATATTTT
CDR3 protein: CASSSNIGNTIYF

V gene: TRBV2
D gene: .
J gene: TRBJ1-2
clone size: many
CDR3 DNA: TGTGCCAGCAGTAAAGACGGAGACTATGGCTACACCTTC
CDR3 protein: CASSKDGDYGYTF

V gene: TRBV20-1
D gene: .
J gene: TRBJ1-2
clone size: .
CDR3 DNA: TGCAGTGCTTCGGCAGGAAACTATGGCTACACCTTC
CDR3 protein: CSASAGNYGYTF

V gene: TRBV6-1
D gene: .
J gene: TRBJ1-1
clone size: many
CDR3 DNA: TGTGCCAGCACCAAATGGCCAGAAGCTTTCTTT
CDR3 protein: CASTKWPEAFF

V gene: TRBV9
D gene: TRBD1
J gene: TRBJ1-2
clone size: many
CDR3 DNA: TGTGCCAGCAGCGTACTCAGTCAGGGGGCAGACTATGGCTACACCTTC
CDR3 protein: CASSVLSQGADYGYTF

V gene: TRBV28
D gene: .
J gene: TRBJ2-3
clone size: many
CDR3 DNA: TGTGCCAGCGCAAGGGCCACAGATACGCAGTATTTT
CDR3 protein: CASARATDTQYF

V gene: TRBV29-1
D gene: .
J gene: TRBJ1-1
clone size: many
CDR3 DNA: TGCAGCGTTGATTCGGGGGGGACTGAAGCTTTCTTT
CDR3 protein: CSVDSGGTEAFF

V gene: TRBV4-1
D gene: .
J gene: TRBJ1-5
clone size: .
CDR3 DNA: TGCGCCAGCAGCCAAAGACCCGGGACTTTTAGCAATCAGCCCCAGCATTTT
CDR3 protein: CASSQRPGTFSNQPQHF

V gene: TRBV5-1
D gene: TRBD2
J gene: TRBJ2-5
clone size: many
CDR3 DNA: TGCGCCAGCAGCCCTTCGAAGCGGGGGAATCCTTCCCAAGAGACCCAGTACTTC
CDR3 protein: CASSPSKRGNPSQETQYF

V gene: TRBV27
D gene: TRBD2
J gene: TRBJ2-1
clone size: .
CDR3 DNA: TGTGCCAGCAGTTTTCCGGGACTAGCGGGAGCCAATGAGCAGTTCTTC
CDR3 protein: CASSFPGLAGANEQFF

V gene: TRBV24-1
D gene: .
J gene: TRBJ2-6
clone size: many
CDR3 DNA: TGTGCCACCAGTGACCCACACACCCACTCTGGGGCCAACGTCCTGACTTTC
CDR3 protein: CATSDPHTHSGANVLTF

V gene: TRBV4-2
D gene: TRBD1
J gene: TRBJ1-6
clone size: many
CDR3 DNA: TGTGCCAGCAGCCAAGATTTAACAGGGGATTCACCCCTCCACTTT
CDR3 protein: CASSQDLTGDSPLHF

V gene: TRBV7-9
D gene: TRBD2
J gene: TRBJ2-1
clone size: many
CDR3 DNA: TGTGCCAGCAGCGCGACTAGCGGGAGGGCCCGGTACAATGAGCAGTTCTTC
CDR3 protein: CASSATSGRARYNEQFF

V gene: TRBV19
D gene: TRBD1
J gene: TRBJ1-2
clone size: .
CDR3 DNA: TGTGCCAGTACCAAATGGGGACAGGGGAACTATGGCTACACCTTC
CDR3 protein: CASTKWGQGNYGYTF

V gene: TRBV20-1
D gene: .
J gene: TRBJ2-5
clone size: many
CDR3 DNA: TGCAGTGCTAGTACGGGAGTAGAACGAGAGACCCAGTACTTC
CDR3 protein: CSASTGVERETQYF

V gene: TRBV30
D gene: .
J gene: TRBJ1-5
clone size: many
CDR3 DNA: TGTGCCTGCACGAGGGGACGGGGCAATCAGCCCCAGCATTTT
CDR3 protein: CACTRGRGNQPQHF

V gene: TRBV10-3
D gene: TRBD2
J gene: TRBJ2-7
clone size: few
CDR3 DNA: TGTGCCATCAGGGACGGTTCTAGCGGGATAACCTACGAGCAGTACTTC
CDR3 protein: CAIRDGSSGITYEQYF

V gene: TRBV7-8
D gene: .
J gene: TRBJ2-2
clone size: many
CDR3 DNA: TGTGCCAGCAACAGAGGACCCAAACCCGGGGAGCTGTTTTTT
CDR3 protein: CASNRGPKPGELFF

V gene: TRBV30
D gene: TRBD1
J gene: TRBJ1-4
clone size: many
CDR3 DNA: TGTGCCTGGAGAAAGGACAGGACTTTAACTTCAACTAATGAAAAACTGTTTTTT
CDR3 protein: CAWRKDRTLTSTNEKLFF

V gene: TRBV19
D gene: .
J gene: TRBJ2-7
clone size: .
CDR3 DNA: TGTGCCAGTAGTATTGGCAGGGGATCCTACGAGCAGTACTTC
CDR3 protein: CASSIGRGSYEQYF

V gene: TRBV2
D gene: TRBD1
J gene: TRBJ1-1
clone size: many
CDR3 DNA: TGTGCCAGCACAGGACAGGACGAGAACACTGAAGCTTTCTTT
CDR3 protein: CASTGQDENTEAFF

V gene: TRBV20-1
D gene: .
J gene: TRBJ1-2
clone size: many
CDR3 DNA: TGCAGTGCTAGAAACCAGGTCGGCCACTATGGCTACACCTTC
CDR3 protein: CSARNQVGHYGYTF

V gene: TRBV5-1
D gene: TRBD1
J gene: TRBJ2-5
clone size: many
CDR3 DNA: TGCGCCAGCAGCACGGGACAGGCGACACAAGAGACCCAGTACTTC
CDR3 protein: CASSTGQATQETQYF

V gene: TRBV20-1
D gene: TRBD2
J gene: TRBJ2-2
clone size: many
CDR3 DNA: TGCAGTGCTTTCACGCAGTTAGCGGGAGATTACGCGAACACCGGGGAGCTGTTTTTT
CDR3 protein: CSAFTQLAGDYANTGELFF